The T cell receptor beta chain described here comes from a study of T cell changes during pregnancy in multiple sclerosis. V lost 5 bases, J lost 4 bases, and 15 bases lay in between. Germline CDR1 SGHTA, CDR2 FQGNSA. The CDR3 runs 14 residues. Measured with immunoSEQ multiplex PCR; TCRdb has only the in-frame clones, and not every one. The table has approximately 44,000 clones, more than 85% seen once. The chain links TRBV7-2 to TRBJ2-7; a weak D match, TRBD1 (6 bases). This receptor was obtained from a female donor in good health, enrolled as a control in a pregnancy study. Here the sequenced sample was CD4+ T cells from peripheral blood mononuclear cells, taken in the second trimester of pregnancy. The CDR3 DNA follows: TGTGCCAGCAGCCAGGGGCTAGGCCAGTACGAGCAGTACTTC. This gives the protein CASSQGLGQYEQYF.